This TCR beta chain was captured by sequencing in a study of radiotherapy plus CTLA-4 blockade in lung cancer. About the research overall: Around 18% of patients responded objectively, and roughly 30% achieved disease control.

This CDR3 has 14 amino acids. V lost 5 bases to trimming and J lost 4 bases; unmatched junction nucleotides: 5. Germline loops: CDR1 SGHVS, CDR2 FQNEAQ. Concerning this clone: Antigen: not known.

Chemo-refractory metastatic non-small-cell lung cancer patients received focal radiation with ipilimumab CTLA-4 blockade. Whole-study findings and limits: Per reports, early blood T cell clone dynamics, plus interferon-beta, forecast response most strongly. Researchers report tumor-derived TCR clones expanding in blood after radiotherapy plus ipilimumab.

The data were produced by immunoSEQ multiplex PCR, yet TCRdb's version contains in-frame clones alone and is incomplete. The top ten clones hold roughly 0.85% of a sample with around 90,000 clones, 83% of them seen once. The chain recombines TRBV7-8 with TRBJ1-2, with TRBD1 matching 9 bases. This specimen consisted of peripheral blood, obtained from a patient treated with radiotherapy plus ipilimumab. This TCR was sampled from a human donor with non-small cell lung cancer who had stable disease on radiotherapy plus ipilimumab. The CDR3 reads CASSPGQGGYGYTF. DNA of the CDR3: TGTGCCAGCAGCCCGGGACAGGGAGGCTATGGCTACACCTTC.